This TCR beta chain derives from a study of blood T cell repertoires in COVID-19 (dated by TCRdb to 2020 to 2021). Background for the entire study: The collaborator samples originated in the United States, Italy and Spain and spanned the acute and convalescent phases of COVID-19. The material from the prospective study consisted of cDNA or gDNA derived from T cells, B-cell-depleted T cells, or PBMCs. Deeply sampled blood TCRbeta repertoires from subjects exposed to, actively infected with, or recovered from COVID-19 were included in the dataset. The repertoires were made available in a free public database intended to serve as a resource for research on the immune response to SARS-CoV-2. Samples came from the ongoing ImmuneRACE study (first 160 participants) plus 1,254 subjects from 6 global collaborators. A de-identified subject ID, COVID-19 status, age in years and sex were almost always included in the sample metadata. Where available, HLA class I and class II types were taken from metadata supplied by the sample provider and were not determined by assay-based typing.

What the study reported, not specific to this receptor: How much clinical and demographic metadata was included differed by source and by participant, and the metadata was provided uncurated.

For this clone: Which antigen it targets is not known. Base qualities are not recorded, but no much larger clone differs from it by a single base.

One collaborating source in Seattle enrolled patients while the patients were actively infected and followed the patients over time throughout the course of disease. Each collaborating institution followed its own protocols to collect whole blood in K2EDTA tubes. For TCRbeta analysis, collaborators shipped samples in one of three forms: frozen whole blood, isolated PBMCs, or DNA extracted from either of those sample types. V is shortened by 2 bases, J by 1 base, and the region joining them spans 11 bases. The CDR3 has 15 amino acids, counting the end cysteine and phenylalanine. Only CDR3 DNA remains: 45 bases, in frame from the first base. TCRbeta CDR3 regions were amplified from genomic DNA by means of the immunoSEQ Assay, a bias-controlled multiplex PCR. In the authors' own workflow: The number of nucleated cells in each sample was estimated from the amplification of reference gene primers within the assay. Sequence reads were collapsed and filtered to measure the absolute abundance of every unique TCRbeta CDR3 rearrangement. Productive Simpson clonality was computed per sample as the square root of Simpson's diversity index over productive rearrangements. This is the immuneACCESS table as TCRdb keeps it, with only in-frame sequences that have V and J called. A part of the clones is gone; compared with another copy, unresolved V genes explain less than half, and the rest is unexplained. The DNA gave D and trimming, while V, J and clone size come from that table. Across this sample there are about 210,000 clones, with roughly 85% seen only once. The leading ten clones occupy under 2.5% of the sample.

The sample was peripheral blood. This receptor was obtained from a woman aged 70 to 79 with COVID-19, enrolled during active disease. Recombination linked TRBV6-7 to TRBJ2-5; TRBD1 could be the D gene, as 5 bases match. TRBV6-7 falls under the ORF class, with uncertain function. This receptor carries the CDR3 CASSYLRTLQETQYF. The DNA sequence follows: TGTGCCAGCAGTTACCTTCGGACACTCCAAGAGACCCAGTACTTC.